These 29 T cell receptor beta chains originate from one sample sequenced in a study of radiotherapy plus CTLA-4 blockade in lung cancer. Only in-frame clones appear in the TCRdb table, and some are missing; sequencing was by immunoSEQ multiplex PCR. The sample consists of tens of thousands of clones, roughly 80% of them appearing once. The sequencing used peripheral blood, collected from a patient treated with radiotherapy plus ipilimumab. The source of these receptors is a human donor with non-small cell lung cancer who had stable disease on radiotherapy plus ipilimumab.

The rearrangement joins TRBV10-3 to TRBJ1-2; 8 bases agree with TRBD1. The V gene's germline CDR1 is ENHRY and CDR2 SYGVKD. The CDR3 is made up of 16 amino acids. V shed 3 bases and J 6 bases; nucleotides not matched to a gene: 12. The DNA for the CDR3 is TGTGCCATCAGTGATCCATCCGGACAGGGTGGAAATGGCTACACCTTC. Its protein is CAISDPSGQGGNGYTF.

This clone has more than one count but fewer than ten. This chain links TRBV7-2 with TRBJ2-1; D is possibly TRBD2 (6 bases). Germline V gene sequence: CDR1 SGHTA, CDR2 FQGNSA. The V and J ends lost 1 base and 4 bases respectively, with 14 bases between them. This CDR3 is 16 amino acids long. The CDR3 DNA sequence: TGTGCCAGCAGCTTAGTTGGAGCGGGCCTGTACAATGAGCAGTTCTTC. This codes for CASSLVGAGLYNEQFF.

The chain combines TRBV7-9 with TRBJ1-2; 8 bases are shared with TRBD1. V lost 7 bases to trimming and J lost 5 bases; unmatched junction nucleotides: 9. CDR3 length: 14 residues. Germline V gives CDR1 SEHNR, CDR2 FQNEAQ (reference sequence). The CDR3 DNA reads TGTGCCAGCACCTTCCTACAGGGGGTTTATGGCTACACCTTC. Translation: CASTFLQGVYGYTF.

The CDR3 reads CASSLSSLYRDTEAFF. The CDR3 nucleotides are TGTGCCAGCAGCTTAAGTAGTTTATACAGGGACACTGAAGCTTTCTTT. The gene calls are TRBV7-9 and TRBJ1-1; D perhaps matches TRBD1 (6 bases). The CDR3 length is 16 residues. The germline CDR1 and CDR2 sequences are SEHNR and FQNEAQ (reference sequence). V was pared by 2 bases and J by 3 bases, with 16 bases between.

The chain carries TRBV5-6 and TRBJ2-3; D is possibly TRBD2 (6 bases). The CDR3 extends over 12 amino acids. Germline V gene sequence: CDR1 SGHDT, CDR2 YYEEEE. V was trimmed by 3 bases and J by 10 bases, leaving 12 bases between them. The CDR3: CASSSPSVAQYF. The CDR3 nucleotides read TGTGCCAGCAGCTCCCCTAGCGTGGCGCAGTATTTT.

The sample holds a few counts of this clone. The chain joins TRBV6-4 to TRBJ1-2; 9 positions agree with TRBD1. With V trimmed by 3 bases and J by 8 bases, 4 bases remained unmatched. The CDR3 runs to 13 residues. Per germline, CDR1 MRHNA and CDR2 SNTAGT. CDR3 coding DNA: TGTGCCAGCAGTGAACAGGGGGCAGGCGGCTACACCTTC. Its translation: CASSEQGAGGYTF.

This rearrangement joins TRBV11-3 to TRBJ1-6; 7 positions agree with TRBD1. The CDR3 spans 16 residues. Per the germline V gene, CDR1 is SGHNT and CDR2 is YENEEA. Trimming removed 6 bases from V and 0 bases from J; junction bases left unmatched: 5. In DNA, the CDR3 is TGTGCCAGCAGACTAGGGGGCAGCTCCTATAATTCACCCCTCCACTTT. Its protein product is CASRLGGSSYNSPLHF.

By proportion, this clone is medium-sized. For the CDR3, the DNA is TGCGCCAGCAGCCAAACCAGACAGGGGGCTCAGCCCCAGCATTTT. Its translation is CASSQTRQGAQPQHF. This rearrangement joins TRBV4-1 to TRBJ1-5; the match to TRBD1 covers 10 bases. The CDR3 loop spans 15 amino acids. After removal of 2 bases from V and 6 bases from J, the junction contained 4 bases not matched to a gene. CDR1 and CDR2 (germline): MGHRA, YSYEKL.

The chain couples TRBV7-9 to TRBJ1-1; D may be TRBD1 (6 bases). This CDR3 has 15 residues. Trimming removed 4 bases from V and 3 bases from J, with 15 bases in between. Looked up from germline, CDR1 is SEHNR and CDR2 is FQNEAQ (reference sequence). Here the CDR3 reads CASSSLTGGHTEAFF. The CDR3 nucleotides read TGTGCCAGCAGCTCACTCACCGGGGGGCACACTGAAGCTTTCTTT.

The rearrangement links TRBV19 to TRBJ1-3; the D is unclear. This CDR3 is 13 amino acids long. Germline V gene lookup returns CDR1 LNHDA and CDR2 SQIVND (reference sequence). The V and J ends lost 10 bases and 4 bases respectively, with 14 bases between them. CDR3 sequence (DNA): TGTGCCACCACCAATGCGGGGGGAAACACCATATATTTT. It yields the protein CATTNAGGNTIYF.

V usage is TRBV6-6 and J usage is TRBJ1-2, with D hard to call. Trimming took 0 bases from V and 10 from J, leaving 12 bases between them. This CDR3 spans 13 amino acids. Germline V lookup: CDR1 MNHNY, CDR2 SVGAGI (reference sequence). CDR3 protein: CASSYSSRDNYTF. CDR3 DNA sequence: TGTGCCAGCAGTTACTCTAGTCGGGATAACTACACCTTC.

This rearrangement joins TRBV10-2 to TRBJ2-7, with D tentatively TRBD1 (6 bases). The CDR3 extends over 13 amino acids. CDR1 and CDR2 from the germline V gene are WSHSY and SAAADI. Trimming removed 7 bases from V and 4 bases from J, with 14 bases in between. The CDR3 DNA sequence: TGCGCCAGCACCGCAGGGGAGTGGTACGAGCAGTACTTC. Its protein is CASTAGEWYEQYF.

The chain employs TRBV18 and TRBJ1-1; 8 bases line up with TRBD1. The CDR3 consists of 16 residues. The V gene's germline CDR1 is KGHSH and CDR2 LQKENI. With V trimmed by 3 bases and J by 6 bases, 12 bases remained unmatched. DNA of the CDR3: TGTGCCAGCTCACCCTACTCGGACAGGGCGGGCCCTGAAGCTTTCTTT. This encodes CASSPYSDRAGPEAFF.

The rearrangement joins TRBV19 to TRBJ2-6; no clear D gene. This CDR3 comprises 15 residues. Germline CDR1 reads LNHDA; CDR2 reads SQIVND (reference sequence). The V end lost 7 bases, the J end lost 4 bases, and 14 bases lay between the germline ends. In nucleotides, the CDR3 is TGTGCCAGTACCCTGATGGCAAACGGGGCCAACGTCCTGACTTTC. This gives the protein CASTLMANGANVLTF.

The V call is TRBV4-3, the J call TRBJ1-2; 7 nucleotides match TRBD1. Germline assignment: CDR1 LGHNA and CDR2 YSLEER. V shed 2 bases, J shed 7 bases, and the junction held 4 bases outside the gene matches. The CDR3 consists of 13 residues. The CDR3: CASSQTGEGGYTF. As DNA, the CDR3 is TGCGCCAGCAGCCAAACAGGGGAGGGTGGCTACACCTTC.

The CDR3 bases are TGTGCCAGCAGCTCAGCCGGGACTAGCTACAATGAGCAGTTCTTC. This gives the protein CASSSAGTSYNEQFF. The V and J genes are TRBV9 and TRBJ2-1, with 8 bases aligning to TRBD2. With 4 bases clipped from V and 3 bases from J, the junction kept 6 bases outside the gene matches. The CDR3 is made up of 15 amino acids. From germline, CDR1 is SGDLS and CDR2 YYNGEE.

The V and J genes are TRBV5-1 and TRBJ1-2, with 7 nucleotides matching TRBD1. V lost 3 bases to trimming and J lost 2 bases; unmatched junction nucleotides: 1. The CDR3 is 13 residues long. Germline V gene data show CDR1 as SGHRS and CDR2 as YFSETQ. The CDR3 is CASSSGQNYGYTF. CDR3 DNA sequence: TGCGCCAGCAGCTCGGGACAGAACTATGGCTACACCTTC.

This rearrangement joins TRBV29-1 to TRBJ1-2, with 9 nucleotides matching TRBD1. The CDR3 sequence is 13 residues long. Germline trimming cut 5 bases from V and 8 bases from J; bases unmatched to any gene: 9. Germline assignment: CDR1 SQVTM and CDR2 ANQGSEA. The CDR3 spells CSVRPTGGGGYTF. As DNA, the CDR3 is TGCAGCGTTCGCCCTACAGGGGGCGGCGGCTACACCTTC.

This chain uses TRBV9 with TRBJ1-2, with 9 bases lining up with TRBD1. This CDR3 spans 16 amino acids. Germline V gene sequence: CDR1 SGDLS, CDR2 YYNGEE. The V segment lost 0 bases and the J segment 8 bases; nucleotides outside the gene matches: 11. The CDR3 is CASSVGDSGQGGGYTF. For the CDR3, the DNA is TGTGCCAGCAGCGTAGGAGACTCGGGACAGGGTGGAGGCTACACCTTC.

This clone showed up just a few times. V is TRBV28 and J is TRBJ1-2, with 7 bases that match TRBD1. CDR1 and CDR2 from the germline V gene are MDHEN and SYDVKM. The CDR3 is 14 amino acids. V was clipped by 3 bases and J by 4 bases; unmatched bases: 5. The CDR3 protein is CASSLGGQFYGYTF. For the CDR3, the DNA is TGTGCCAGCAGTTTGGGGGGACAGTTCTATGGCTACACCTTC.

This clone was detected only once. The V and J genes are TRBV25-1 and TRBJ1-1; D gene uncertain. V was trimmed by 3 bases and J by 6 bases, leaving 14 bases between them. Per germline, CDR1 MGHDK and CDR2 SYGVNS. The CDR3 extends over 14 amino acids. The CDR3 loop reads CASSESRGWAEAFF. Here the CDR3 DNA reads TGTGCCAGCAGTGAGTCACGGGGATGGGCTGAAGCTTTCTTT.

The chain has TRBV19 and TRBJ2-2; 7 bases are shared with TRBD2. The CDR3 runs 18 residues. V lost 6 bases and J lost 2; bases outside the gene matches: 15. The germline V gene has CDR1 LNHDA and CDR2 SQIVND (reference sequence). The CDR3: CASRKSYGGGRNTGELFF. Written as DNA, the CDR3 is TGTGCCAGTAGGAAATCTTACGGCGGGGGAAGAAACACCGGGGAGCTGTTTTTT. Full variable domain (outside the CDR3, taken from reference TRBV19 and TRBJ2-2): DGGITQSPKYLFRKEGQNVTLSCEQNLNHDAMYWYRQDPGQGLRLIYYSQIVNDFQKGDIAEGYSVSREKKESFPLTVTSAQKNPTAFYLCASRKSYGGGRNTGELFFGEGSRLTVL.

The CDR3 region is CASSHGTANNEQFF. DNA of the CDR3: TGCGCCAGCAGCCATGGGACCGCGAACAATGAGCAGTTCTTC. This chain links TRBV4-3 with TRBJ2-1; D assignment may be TRBD1 or TRBD2 (5 bases each). The CDR3 loop spans 14 amino acids. Germline V lookup: CDR1 LGHNA, CDR2 YSLEER. Deletions cut 3 bases from V and 5 bases from J, with 11 bases between.

CDR3 DNA: TGTGCCAGCTCACCCCTCCCCGGACCCACAGATACGCAGTATTTT. This gives the protein CASSPLPGPTDTQYF. This chain joins TRBV18 and TRBJ2-3; D is ambiguous. The V gene lost 3 bases and the J gene lost 2 bases, with 12 bases spanning the gap. This CDR3 region has 15 residues. Germline V gene data show CDR1 as KGHSH and CDR2 as LQKENI.

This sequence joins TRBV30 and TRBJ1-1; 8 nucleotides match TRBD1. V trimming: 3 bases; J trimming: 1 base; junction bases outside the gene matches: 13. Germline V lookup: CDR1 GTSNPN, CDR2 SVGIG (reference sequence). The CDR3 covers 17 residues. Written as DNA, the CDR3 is TGTGCCTGGAGCTACTGGACCAGGGGGCGATCGAACACTGAAGCTTTCTTT. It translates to CAWSYWTRGRSNTEAFF.

This CDR3 is CASSPDSYSPLHF. In nucleotides, the CDR3 is TGCGCCAGCAGCCCCGACAGTTATTCACCCCTCCACTTT. The chain couples TRBV5-1 to TRBJ1-6; tentatively, D is TRBD1 (5 bases). Per the germline V gene, CDR1 is SGHRS and CDR2 is YFSETQ. The CDR3 is made up of 13 amino acids. Trimming shortened V by 4 bases and J by 8 bases, and 10 bases separated the two germline ends.

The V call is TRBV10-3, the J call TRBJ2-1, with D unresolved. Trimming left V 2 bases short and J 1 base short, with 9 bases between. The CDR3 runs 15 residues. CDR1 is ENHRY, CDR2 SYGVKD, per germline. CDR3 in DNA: TGTGCCATCAGTGAGGTGACTCCTTCCTACAATGAGCAGTTCTTC. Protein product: CAISEVTPSYNEQFF.

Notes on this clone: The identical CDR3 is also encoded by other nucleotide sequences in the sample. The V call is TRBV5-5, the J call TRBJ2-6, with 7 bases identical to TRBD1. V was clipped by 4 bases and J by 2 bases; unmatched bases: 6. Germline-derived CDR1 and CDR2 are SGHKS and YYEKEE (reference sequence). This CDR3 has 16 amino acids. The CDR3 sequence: CASSRTGGAGANVLTF. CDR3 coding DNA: TGTGCCAGCAGCAGGACAGGCGGAGCTGGGGCCAACGTCCTGACTTTC.

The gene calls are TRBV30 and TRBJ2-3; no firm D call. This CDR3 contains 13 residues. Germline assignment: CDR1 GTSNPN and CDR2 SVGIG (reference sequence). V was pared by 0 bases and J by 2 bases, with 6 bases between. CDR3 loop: CAWSVADTDTQYF. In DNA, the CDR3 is TGTGCCTGGAGTGTAGCCGACACAGATACGCAGTATTTT.